These 26 T cell receptor beta chains were sequenced from one sample in a study of radiation and T cells in renal cell carcinoma. Noted time point: blood 2 weeks post-SBRT. Treatment here: 15 Gy SBRT to primary tumor, nephrectomy 4 weeks later. Profiled with immunoSEQ multiplex PCR; TCRdb holds only in-frame clones, not every one. The sample shows some 130,000 clones, roughly 77% of them seen only once. The sequencing used blood, collected from a patient whose treatment included radiotherapy and nephrectomy. All receptors derive from a woman in her fifties or sixties with renal cell carcinoma.

The chain joins TRBV5-4 to TRBJ1-4, with TRBD1 matching over 8 bases. Germline V gene lookup returns CDR1 SGHNT and CDR2 YYREEE (reference sequence). The length of the CDR3 is 15 residues. The J segment lost 3 bases and the V segment lost 4 bases, leaving 5 bases of the junction unmatched. CDR3 amino acids: CASSPSTGANEKLFF. In DNA form, the CDR3 reads TGTGCCAGCAGCCCATCGACAGGGGCTAATGAAAAACTGTTTTTT.

The chain recombines TRBV7-8 with TRBJ1-4; tentative D call: TRBD1 (5 bases). The V end was cut by 4 bases, the J end by 6 bases, with 9 bases between. The CDR3 contains 13 residues. The germline V gene encodes CDR1 SGHVS and CDR2 FQNEAQ. CDR3 in amino acids: CASSSGTYEKLFF. The CDR3 DNA reads TGTGCCAGCAGCTCAGGGACGTATGAAAAACTGTTTTTT. Supplemented by reference TRBV7-8 and TRBJ1-4, the full variable domain reads GAGVSQSPRYKVAKRGQDVALRCDPISGHVSLFWYQQALGQGPEFLTYFQNEAQLDKSGLPSDRFFAERPEGSVSTLKIQRTQQEDSAVYLCASSSGTYEKLFFGSGTQLSVL.

V is TRBV6-5 and J is TRBJ1-1; D unresolved. Germline V CDR1 and CDR2: MNHEY, SVGAGI. Trimming pared 6 bases from V and 0 bases from J, leaving 8 bases between. This CDR3 is 13 amino acids long. The CDR3 here is CASSGQLNTEAFF. The CDR3 DNA sequence: TGTGCCAGCAGCGGGCAACTGAACACTGAAGCTTTCTTT.

This clone was seen a single time. J is TRBJ1-5 and V is TRBV6-5; no reliable D call. The length of the CDR3 is 13 residues. V lost 7 bases, J lost 7 bases, and 14 bases lay in between. From germline, CDR1 is MNHEY and CDR2 SVGAGI. The CDR3 spells CASTTGIRQPQHF. DNA for the CDR3: TGTGCCAGCACTACCGGAATACGGCAGCCCCAGCATTTT.

For the CDR3, the DNA is TGTGCCAGCAATGGCAGGGAGGATCAGCCCCAGCATTTT. The encoded protein is CASNGREDQPQHF. The genes are TRBV6-1 and TRBJ1-5, with a weak D call TRBD1 (5 bases). This CDR3 region has 13 residues. Trimming stripped 7 bases from V and 5 bases from J, with 12 bases between. Germline values: CDR1 MNHNS, CDR2 SASEGT.

The chain couples TRBV6-1 to TRBJ2-1; D is perhaps TRBD2 (5 bases). The V and J ends lost 3 bases and 6 bases respectively, with 12 bases between them. This CDR3 comprises 14 residues. The V gene's germline CDR1 is MNHNS and CDR2 SASEGT. The CDR3 is CASSDPTAGNEQFF. The CDR3 DNA follows: TGTGCCAGCAGTGATCCAACGGCGGGCAATGAGCAGTTCTTC.

The J gene is TRBJ2-1, the V gene TRBV5-1; D is unresolved. Germline CDR1 and CDR2: SGHRS and YFSETQ. The V end was cut by 1 base, the J end by 7 bases, with 6 bases between. The CDR3 loop spans 12 amino acids. The DNA for the CDR3 is TGCGCCAGCAGCTTGTATGGGAATGAGCAGTTCTTC. This sequence encodes CASSLYGNEQFF.

The chain's CDR3 is CASRSLSGSGANVLTF. The CDR3 DNA is TGTGCCAGCAGGTCTTTGTCAGGCTCTGGGGCCAACGTCCTGACTTTC. V gene TRBV13 combines with J gene TRBJ2-6, with unresolved D. Germline V gene lookup returns CDR1 PRHDT and CDR2 FYEKMQ (reference sequence). The CDR3 spans 16 residues. Trimming shortened V by 6 bases and J by 0 bases, and 12 bases separated the two germline ends.

This clone was recorded at least ten times. The chain employs TRBV7-9 and TRBJ1-5, with 9 nucleotides matching TRBD1. The CDR3 runs to 17 residues. Germline V gene lookup returns CDR1 SEHNR and CDR2 FQNEAQ (reference sequence). V gave up 1 base and J gave up 4 bases; unmatched junction bases: 8. CDR3 residues: CASSLGTGGELNQPQHF. The CDR3 region has the DNA TGTGCCAGCAGCTTAGGTACAGGGGGCGAACTTAATCAGCCCCAGCATTTT.

J is TRBJ2-6 and V is TRBV12-5; D unresolved. The CDR3 spans 13 residues. Germline V lookup: CDR1 LGHNT, CDR2 FRNRAP. Trimming removed 5 bases from V and 1 base from J, with 3 bases in between. DNA for the CDR3: TGTGCTAGTGGTCGATCTGGGGCCAACGTCCTGACTTTC. Translating it yields CASGRSGANVLTF.

This clone is a singleton in its sample. The CDR3 DNA follows: TGTGCCAGCAGTTCCGGGACACAGAAAGGAAAACTGTTTTTT. Protein sequence: CASSSGTQKGKLFF. V and J are TRBV6-5 and TRBJ1-4, with a tentative D call TRBD1 (6 bases). CDR3 length equals 14 residues. CDR1 and CDR2 from the germline V gene are MNHEY and SVGAGI. Trimming took off 4 bases at V and 10 bases at J, with 16 bases between the two ends.

V and J are TRBV29-1 and TRBJ1-3; D is unresolved. V lost 1 base, J lost 2 bases, and 3 bases lay in between. This CDR3 has 12 amino acids. Germline V gene data show CDR1 as SQVTM and CDR2 as ANQGSEA. In DNA form, the CDR3 reads TGCAGCGTTGAAGGACCTGGAAACACCATATATTTT. It codes for CSVEGPGNTIYF.

V and J are TRBV6-1 and TRBJ1-2, with unresolved D. The V gene lost 6 bases and the J gene lost 4 bases, with 12 bases spanning the gap. CDR3 size: 13 residues. Germline CDR1 is MNHNS and CDR2 is SASEGT. CDR3 bases: TGTGCCAGCAGCAGCCGGCCACCCTATGGCTACACCTTC. It translates to CASSSRPPYGYTF.

Concerning this clone: Other DNA sequences from this sample encode an identical CDR3 as well. The chain uses TRBV7-9 and TRBJ2-5; the D gene could be TRBD1 or TRBD2 (5 bases each). CDR3 length equals 14 residues. CDR1 and CDR2 from the germline V gene are SEHNR and FQNEAQ (reference sequence). V dropped 3 bases and J dropped 4 bases, with 12 bases sitting between them. CDR3 DNA sequence: TGTGCCAGCAGCTTGGGGACCGGGCGAGAGACCCAGTACTTC. As protein: CASSLGTGRETQYF.

The chain is built from TRBV6-5 and TRBJ2-5, with TRBD2 matching 7 bases. This CDR3 is 13 amino acids long. The V and J ends lost 5 bases and 3 bases, in that order; junction bases with no gene match: 3. Germline CDR1 and CDR2: MNHEY and SVGAGI. The CDR3 region has the DNA TGTGCCAGCAGTGGGACTACCAAAGAGACCCAGTACTTC. Encoded protein: CASSGTTKETQYF.

CDR3 in DNA: TGCGCCAGCAGCCTACGGACAGGACTCCGCCAAGAGACCCAGTACTTC. This translates into CASSLRTGLRQETQYF. This rearrangement joins TRBV4-1 to TRBJ2-5; 7 positions match TRBD1. V trimming: 4 bases; J trimming: 1 base; junction bases outside the gene matches: 9. The length of the CDR3 is 16 residues. Germline CDR1 MGHRA, CDR2 YSYEKL.

The DNA for the CDR3 is TGTGCCAGCCCAACTTATGGCCACTGGAACTATGGCTACACCTTC. Protein sequence: CASPTYGHWNYGYTF. The chain uses TRBV5-7 and TRBJ1-2; unclear D gene. TRBV5-7 carries the ORF label, with uncertain function. The germline V and J ends were trimmed by 7 bases and 2 bases, with 18 bases remaining between them. The CDR3 covers 15 residues.

The V call is TRBV18, the J call TRBJ1-2; 7 bases are shared with TRBD1. Germline V CDR1 and CDR2: KGHSH, LQKENI. The ends lost 4 bases at V and 6 bases at J; junction bases unmatched: 14. This CDR3 has 16 residues. CDR3 protein: CASSQTREKGADGYTF. The CDR3 nucleotides are TGTGCCAGCTCACAAACCAGGGAAAAGGGGGCTGATGGCTACACCTTC.

The CDR3 region is CASSPNLGTGELFF. The CDR3 nucleotides are TGTGCCAGCTCACCGAACCTGGGTACCGGGGAGCTGTTTTTT. J is TRBJ2-2 and V is TRBV18; unclear D gene. From germline, CDR1 is KGHSH and CDR2 LQKENI. Trimming removed 3 bases at V and 5 bases at J, with 10 bases between. This CDR3 spans 14 amino acids.

The chain joins TRBV11-2 to TRBJ1-1; D is unresolved. Germline V CDR1 and CDR2: SGHAT, FQNNGV. The CDR3 is 12 amino acids. Deletions cut 1 base from V and 5 bases from J, with 5 bases between. For the CDR3, the DNA is TGTGCCAGCAGCTTAGCTTGGACTGAAGCTTTCTTT. Translated: CASSLAWTEAFF.

V gene TRBV5-4 combines with J gene TRBJ2-1, with 7 bases lining up with TRBD2. The V and J ends lost 2 bases and 0 bases, in that order; junction bases with no gene match: 5. This CDR3 comprises 16 residues. The V gene's germline CDR1 is SGHNT and CDR2 YYREEE (reference sequence). CDR3 sequence (DNA): TGTGCCAGCAGCTTTTCAGGGAGGGGCTCCTACAATGAGCAGTTCTTC. This sequence encodes CASSFSGRGSYNEQFF.

This clone was seen just once. This rearrangement joins TRBV5-4 to TRBJ1-1, with D uncertain. The ends were cut back, 4 bases at V and 0 bases at J, with 16 bases in the middle. CDR3 length: 16 amino acids. CDR1 is SGHNT, CDR2 YYREEE, per germline (reference sequence). CDR3 in amino acids: CASSPPGPNMNTEAFF. The CDR3 DNA reads as TGTGCCAGCAGCCCTCCCGGTCCTAACATGAACACTGAAGCTTTCTTT. Filled out from reference TRBV5-4 and TRBJ1-1, the complete variable domain reads ETGVTQSPTHLIKTRGQQVTLRCSSQSGHNTVSWYQQALGQGPQFIFQYYREEENGRGNFPPRFSGLQFPNYSSELNVNALELDDSALYLCASSPPGPNMNTEAFFGQGTRLTVV.

This clone was recorded once. V and J are TRBV7-2 and TRBJ1-1; weak D call: TRBD1 (6 bases). The CDR3 covers 17 residues. Germline values: CDR1 SGHTA, CDR2 FQGNSA. The V and J ends lost 2 bases and 1 base respectively, with 17 bases between them. The CDR3 sequence: CASSLRGQGVRNTEAFF. The CDR3 nucleotides read TGTGCCAGCAGCTTAAGGGGACAAGGCGTGAGGAACACTGAAGCTTTCTTT. The full variable domain, rest sourced from reference TRBV7-2 and TRBJ1-1, is GAGVSQSPSNKVTEKGKDVELRCDPISGHTALYWYRQSLGQGLEFLIYFQGNSAPDKSGLPSDRFSAERTGGSVSTLTIQRTQQEDSAVYLCASSLRGQGVRNTEAFFGQGTRLTVV.

This chain links TRBV27 with TRBJ1-6; tentatively, D is TRBD1 (6 bases). The V gene lost 6 bases and the J gene lost 6 bases, with 12 bases spanning the gap. The CDR3 runs to 14 residues. Germline CDR1 and CDR2: MNHEY and SMNVEV (reference sequence). The CDR3 DNA is TGTGCCAGCAGGAGGACAGCCACTAATTCACCCCTCCACTTT. Translating gives CASRRTATNSPLHF.

CDR3 DNA: TGTGCCAGCAGCCAAGCCTCGTACCTGGTCGGGGGGGAGCTGTTTTTT. Translation gives CASSQASYLVGGELFF. The chain joins TRBV14 to TRBJ2-2; D remains unclear. There are 16 residues in the CDR3. Germline V gene data show CDR1 as SGHDN and CDR2 as FVKESK. The ends were cut back, 1 base at V and 8 bases at J, with 17 bases in the middle.

V gene TRBV6-6 combines with J gene TRBJ2-7, with 8 bases fitting TRBD1. Trimming removed 2 bases from V and 0 bases from J; junction bases left unmatched: 3. In germline, CDR1 is MNHNY, CDR2 SVGAGI (reference sequence). CDR3 size: 15 residues. In DNA form, the CDR3 reads TGTGCCAGCAGTTACGGACAGGGAGCCTCCTACGAGCAGTACTTC. Its translation is CASSYGQGASYEQYF.